Reported below is one T cell receptor (beta chain). Its antigen remains unknown. The data originate from a study of OX40 agonist ivuxolimab in advanced cancers. Study outcomes and limitations: Researchers report that CD8+ T cells had, on average, more expanded clones than CD4+.

Using immunoSEQ multiplex PCR, the repertoire was profiled, and TCRdb retains in-frame clones only, with some absent. This sample has some 66,000 clones, with 75% to 90% found just once. Patients with autoimmune history or systemic immunosuppression were excluded. The ends lost 4 bases at V and 4 bases at J; junction bases unmatched: 5. CDR3 size: 15 residues. Per germline, CDR1 MNHEY and CDR2 SVGAGI. The clonotype was recovered from an adult with an advanced solid tumor such as melanoma, head and neck, liver or kidney cancer. The sample in question was CD4+ or CD8+ T cells sorted from blood, obtained in a trial of the OX40 agonist ivuxolimab. The chain has TRBV6-5 and TRBJ2-5; 11 bases align to TRBD2. CDR3 sequence: CASSLAGGVRETQYF. The CDR3 DNA sequence: TGTGCCAGCAGTTTAGCGGGAGGGGTGAGAGAGACCCAGTACTTC.